The TCR beta chain described here comes from a study of OX40 agonist ivuxolimab in advanced cancers. The germline V and J ends were trimmed by 4 bases and 4 bases, with 10 bases remaining between them. The CDR3 consists of 14 residues. Germline CDR1 and CDR2: SNHLY and FYNNEI. Sequencing was performed with immunoSEQ multiplex PCR; in TCRdb, only in-frame clones are kept and a portion is missing. This sample has about 86,000 clones, with around nine tenths found just once. Peripheral blood came from all dose cohorts at three timepoints. This chain joins TRBV2 and TRBJ1-4; D unclear. This TCR was recovered from an adult with an advanced solid tumor such as melanoma, head and neck, liver or kidney cancer. The sequencing used CD4+ or CD8+ T cells sorted from blood, collected in a trial of the OX40 agonist ivuxolimab. Here the CDR3 DNA reads TGTGCCAGCAGTGTAGGGCGGAATAATGAAAAACTGTTTTTT. Translation: CASSVGRNNEKLFF.